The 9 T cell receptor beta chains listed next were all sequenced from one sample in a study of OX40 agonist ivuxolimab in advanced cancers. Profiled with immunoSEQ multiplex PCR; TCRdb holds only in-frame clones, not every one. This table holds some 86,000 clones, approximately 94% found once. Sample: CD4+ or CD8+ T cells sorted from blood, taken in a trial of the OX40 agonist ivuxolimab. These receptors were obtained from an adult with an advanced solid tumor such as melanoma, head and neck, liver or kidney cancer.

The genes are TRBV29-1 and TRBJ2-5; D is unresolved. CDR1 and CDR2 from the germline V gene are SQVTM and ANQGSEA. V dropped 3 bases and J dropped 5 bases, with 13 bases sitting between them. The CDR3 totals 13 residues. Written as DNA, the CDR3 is TGCAGCGTTGAGGTTTCAGGATCGGAGACCCAGTACTTC. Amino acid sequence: CSVEVSGSETQYF. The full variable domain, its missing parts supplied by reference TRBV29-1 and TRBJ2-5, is SAVISQKPSRDICQRGTSLTIQCQVDSQVTMMFWYRQQPGQSLTLIATANQGSEATYESGFVIDKFPISRPNLTFSTLTVSNMSPEDSSIYLCSVEVSGSETQYFGPGTRLLVL.

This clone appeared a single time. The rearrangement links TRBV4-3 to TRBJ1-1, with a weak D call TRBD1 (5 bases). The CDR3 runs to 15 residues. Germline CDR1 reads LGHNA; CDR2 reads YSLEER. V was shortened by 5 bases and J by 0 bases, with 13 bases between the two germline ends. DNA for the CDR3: TGCGCCAGCAGCTATGGAGACAGCATGAACACTGAAGCTTTCTTT. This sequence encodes CASSYGDSMNTEAFF.

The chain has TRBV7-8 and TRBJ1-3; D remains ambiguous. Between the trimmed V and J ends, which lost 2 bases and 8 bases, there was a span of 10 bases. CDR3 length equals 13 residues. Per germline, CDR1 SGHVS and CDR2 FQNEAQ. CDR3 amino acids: CASSLYYSDTIYF. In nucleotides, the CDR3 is TGTGCCAGCAGCTTATACTACTCCGACACCATATATTTT.

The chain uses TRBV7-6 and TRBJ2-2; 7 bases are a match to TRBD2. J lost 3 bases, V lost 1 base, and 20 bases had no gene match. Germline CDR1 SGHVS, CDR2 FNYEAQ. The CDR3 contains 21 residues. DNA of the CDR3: TGTGCCAGCAGCTTAGTAGGTTTACGACTTTCGGGCGGGAGAGACACCGGGGAGCTGTTTTTT. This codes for CASSLVGLRLSGGRDTGELFF.

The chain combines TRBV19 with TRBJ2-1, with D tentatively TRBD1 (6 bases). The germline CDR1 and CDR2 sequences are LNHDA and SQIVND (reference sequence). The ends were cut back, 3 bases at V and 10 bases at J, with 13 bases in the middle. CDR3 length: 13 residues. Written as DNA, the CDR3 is TGTGCCAGTAGTATTTTGGGGGCATGGGAGCAGTTCTTC. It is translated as CASSILGAWEQFF. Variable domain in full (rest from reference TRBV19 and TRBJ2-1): DGGITQSPKYLFRKEGQNVTLSCEQNLNHDAMYWYRQDPGQGLRLIYYSQIVNDFQKGDIAEGYSVSREKKESFPLTVTSAQKNPTAFYLCASSILGAWEQFFGPGTRLTVL.

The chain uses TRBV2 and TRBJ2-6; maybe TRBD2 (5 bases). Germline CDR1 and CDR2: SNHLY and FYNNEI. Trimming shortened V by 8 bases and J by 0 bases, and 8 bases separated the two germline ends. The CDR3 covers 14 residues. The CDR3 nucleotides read TGTGCCAGCGTCCGGGGCTCTGGGGCCAACGTCCTGACTTTC. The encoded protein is CASVRGSGANVLTF.

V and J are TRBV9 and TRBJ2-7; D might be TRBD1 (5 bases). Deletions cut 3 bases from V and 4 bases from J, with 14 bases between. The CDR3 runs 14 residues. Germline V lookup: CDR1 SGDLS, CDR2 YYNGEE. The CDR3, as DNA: TGTGCCAGCAGCGCCGACTTTCAGGGTTACGAGCAGTACTTC. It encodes CASSADFQGYEQYF.

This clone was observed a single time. CDR3 amino acids: CASSPGTYYEQYF. In DNA, the CDR3 is TGTGCCAGCAGTCCCGGGACGTACTACGAGCAGTACTTC. V and J are TRBV27 and TRBJ2-7; D might be TRBD1 or TRBD2, each matching 5 bases. The CDR3 is 13 residues long. The germline V gene has CDR1 MNHEY and CDR2 SMNVEV (reference sequence). Trimming shortened V by 5 bases and J by 3 bases, and 11 bases separated the two germline ends.

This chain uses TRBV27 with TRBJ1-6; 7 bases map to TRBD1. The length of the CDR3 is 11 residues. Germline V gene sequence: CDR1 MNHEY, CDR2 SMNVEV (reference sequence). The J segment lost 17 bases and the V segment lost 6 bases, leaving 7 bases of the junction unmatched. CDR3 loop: CASSQGENFHF. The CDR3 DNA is TGTGCCAGCAGCCAGGGGGAAAATTTCCACTTT.